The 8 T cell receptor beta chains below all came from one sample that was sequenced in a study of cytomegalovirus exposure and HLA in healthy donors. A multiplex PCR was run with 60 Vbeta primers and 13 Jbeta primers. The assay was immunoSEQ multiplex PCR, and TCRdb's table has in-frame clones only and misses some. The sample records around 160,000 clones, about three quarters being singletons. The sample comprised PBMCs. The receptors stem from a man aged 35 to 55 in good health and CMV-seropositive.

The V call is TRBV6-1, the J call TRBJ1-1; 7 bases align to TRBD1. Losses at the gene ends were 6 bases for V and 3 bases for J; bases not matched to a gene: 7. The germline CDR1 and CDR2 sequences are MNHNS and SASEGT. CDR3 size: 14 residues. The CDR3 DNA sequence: TGTGCCAGCAGACGACAGGGTCTGGACACTGAAGCTTTCTTT. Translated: CASRRQGLDTEAFF.

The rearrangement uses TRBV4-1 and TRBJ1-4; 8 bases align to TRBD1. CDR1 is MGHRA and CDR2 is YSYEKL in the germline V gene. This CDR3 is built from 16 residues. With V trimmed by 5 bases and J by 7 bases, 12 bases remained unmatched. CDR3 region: CASSFPARTGLEKLFF. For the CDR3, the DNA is TGCGCCAGCAGCTTTCCGGCCAGGACAGGGCTTGAAAAACTGTTTTTT.

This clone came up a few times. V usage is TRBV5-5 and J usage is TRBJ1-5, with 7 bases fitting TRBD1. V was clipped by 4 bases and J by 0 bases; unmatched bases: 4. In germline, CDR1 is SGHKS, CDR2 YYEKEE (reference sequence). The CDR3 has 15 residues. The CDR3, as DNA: TGTGCCAGCAGCCCCGGGACAGTTAGCAATCAGCCCCAGCATTTT. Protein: CASSPGTVSNQPQHF.

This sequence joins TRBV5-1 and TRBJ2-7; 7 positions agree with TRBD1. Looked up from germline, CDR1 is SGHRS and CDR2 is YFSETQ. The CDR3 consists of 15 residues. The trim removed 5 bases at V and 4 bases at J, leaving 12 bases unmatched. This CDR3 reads CASSRAAGTEYEQYF. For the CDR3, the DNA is TGCGCCAGCAGTCGAGCCGCCGGGACAGAGTACGAGCAGTACTTC.

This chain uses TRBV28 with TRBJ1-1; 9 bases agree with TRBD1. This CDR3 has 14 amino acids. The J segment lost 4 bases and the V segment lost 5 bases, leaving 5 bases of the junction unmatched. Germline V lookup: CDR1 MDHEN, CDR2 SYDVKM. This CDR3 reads CASSARDRVTEAFF. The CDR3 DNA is TGTGCCAGCAGTGCCAGGGACAGGGTCACTGAAGCTTTCTTT.

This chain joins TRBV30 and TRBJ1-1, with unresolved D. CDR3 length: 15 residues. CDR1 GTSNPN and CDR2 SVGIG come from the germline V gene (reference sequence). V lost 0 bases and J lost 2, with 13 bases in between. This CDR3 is CAWSVGGSTNTEAFF. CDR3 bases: TGTGCCTGGAGTGTAGGCGGCAGTACTAACACTGAAGCTTTCTTT.

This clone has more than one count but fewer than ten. CDR3 sequence reads: CASSLGFAGGGTQYF. DNA of the CDR3: TGTGCCAGCAGCTTAGGGTTTGCGGGAGGCGGGACCCAGTACTTC. The rearrangement uses TRBV7-6 and TRBJ2-5; 8 nucleotides line up with TRBD2. Germline loops: CDR1 SGHVS, CDR2 FNYEAQ. Trimming took 1 base from V and 7 from J; bases not matched to a gene: 8. The CDR3 is 15 residues long. The variable domain in full, with the rest retrieved from reference TRBV7-6 and TRBJ2-5, is GAGVSQSPRYKVTKRGQDVALRCDPISGHVSLYWYRQALGQGPEFLTYFNYEAQQDKSGLPNDRFSAERPEGSISTLTIQRTEQRDSAMYRCASSLGFAGGGTQYFGPGTRLLVL.

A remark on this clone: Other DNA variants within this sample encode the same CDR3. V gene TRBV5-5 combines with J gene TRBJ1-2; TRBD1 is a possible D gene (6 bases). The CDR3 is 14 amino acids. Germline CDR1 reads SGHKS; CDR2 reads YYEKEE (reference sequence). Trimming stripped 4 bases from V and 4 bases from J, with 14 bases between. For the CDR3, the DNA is TGTGCCAGCAGCCCGGACAGTGGGGGCTATGGCTACACCTTC. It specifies CASSPDSGGYGYTF.